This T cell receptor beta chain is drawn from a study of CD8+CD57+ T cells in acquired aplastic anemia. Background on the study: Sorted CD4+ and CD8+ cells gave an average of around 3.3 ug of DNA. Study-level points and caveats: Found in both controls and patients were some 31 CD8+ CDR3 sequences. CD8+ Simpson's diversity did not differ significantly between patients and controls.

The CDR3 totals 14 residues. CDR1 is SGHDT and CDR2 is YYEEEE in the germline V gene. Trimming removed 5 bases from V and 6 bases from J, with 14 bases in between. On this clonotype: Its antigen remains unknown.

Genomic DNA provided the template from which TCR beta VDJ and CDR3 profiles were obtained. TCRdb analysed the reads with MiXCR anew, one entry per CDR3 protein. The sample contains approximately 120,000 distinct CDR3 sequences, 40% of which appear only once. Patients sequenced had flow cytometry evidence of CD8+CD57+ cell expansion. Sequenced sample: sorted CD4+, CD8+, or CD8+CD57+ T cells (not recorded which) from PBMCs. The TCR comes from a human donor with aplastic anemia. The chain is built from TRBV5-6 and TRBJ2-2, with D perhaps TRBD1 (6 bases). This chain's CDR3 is CASSSAGVAGELFF. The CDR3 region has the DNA TGTGCCAGCAGTTCTGCAGGGGTGGCCGGGGAGCTGTTTTTT.